The next 8 T cell receptor beta chains were all read from a single sample in a study of response to subunit inactivated influenza vaccine. Each CDR3 protein gets one entry after TCRdb re-called the RT-PCR reads with MiXCR. The table includes a few hundred thousand distinct CDR3 sequences, 11% detected once. The same data also went into a second study, on T cells expressing NK-cell markers. That work states: Production of TCR beta cDNA relied on 5'RACE template switching with UMIs.

The sequencing used PBMCs from blood, collected on the day of vaccination. The receptors here all came from a man aged 50-60 years who received an inactivated influenza vaccine.

V is TRBV19 and J is TRBJ2-1, with TRBD2 identical over 9 bases. The CDR3 totals 18 residues. Unmatched junction bases numbered 11, after V lost 3 bases and J lost 2 bases. Looked up from germline, CDR1 is LNHDA and CDR2 is SQIVND (reference sequence). CDR3 sequence: CASSISFAGGPTYNEQFF. CDR3 coding DNA: TGTGCCAGTAGTATCTCCTTTGCGGGAGGGCCCACCTACAATGAGCAGTTCTTC.

This clonotype was observed a handful of times. This rearrangement joins TRBV9 to TRBJ1-3; no definite D call. The V gene lost 3 bases and the J gene lost 0 bases, with 13 bases spanning the gap. Germline V gives CDR1 SGDLS, CDR2 YYNGEE. The CDR3 spans 16 residues. CDR3 region: CASSGRGITSGNTIYF. The CDR3 DNA follows: TGTGCCAGCAGCGGACGAGGGATTACCTCTGGAAACACCATATATTTT.

The V and J genes are TRBV7-2 and TRBJ2-6; TRBD1 matches at 7 bases. CDR1 SGHTA and CDR2 FQGNSA come from the germline V gene. The CDR3 is 17 residues long. J gave up 0 bases and V 5 bases, and 7 bases lay outside the gene matches. CDR3 amino acids: CASSPGQAYSGANVLTF. DNA of the CDR3: TGTGCCAGCAGCCCCGGACAGGCTTACTCTGGGGCCAACGTCCTGACTTTC. Complete variable domain (other parts from reference TRBV7-2 and TRBJ2-6): GAGVSQSPSNKVTEKGKDVELRCDPISGHTALYWYRQSLGQGLEFLIYFQGNSAPDKSGLPSDRFSAERTGGSVSTLTIQRTQQEDSAVYLCASSPGQAYSGANVLTFGAGSRLTVL.

The V and J genes are TRBV29-1 and TRBJ2-1; 9 nucleotides agree with TRBD2. Trimming removed 0 bases from V and 3 bases from J; junction bases left unmatched: 9. CDR1 is SQVTM and CDR2 is ANQGSEA in the germline V gene. This CDR3 has 17 amino acids. The CDR3 reads CSVEDPGTSPLYNEQFF. DNA of the CDR3: TGCAGCGTTGAAGATCCCGGGACTAGCCCCCTCTACAATGAGCAGTTCTTC.

The sample holds a few counts of this clonotype. This chain connects TRBV7-2 to TRBJ1-5, with D uncertain. This CDR3 region has 13 residues. Trimming left V 3 bases short and J 5 bases short, with 8 bases between. From germline, CDR1 is SGHTA and CDR2 FQGNSA. The CDR3 nucleotides are TGTGCCAGCAGCTTCTCCCCTTATCAGCCCCAGCATTTT. Amino acids: CASSFSPYQPQHF.

The table lists this clonotype with a few counts. The genes are TRBV15 and TRBJ2-1; D is uncertain. Germline lookup yields CDR1 LNHNV and CDR2 YYDKDF (reference sequence). Trimming took 0 bases from V and 7 from J, leaving 7 bases between them. The CDR3 runs 13 residues. The CDR3 protein is CATSRENKNEQFF. The CDR3 region has the DNA TGTGCCACCAGCAGAGAAAACAAAAATGAGCAGTTCTTC.

This clonotype was picked up many times. This sequence joins TRBV4-3 and TRBJ2-2, with a tentative D call TRBD1 (6 bases). This CDR3 comprises 17 residues. Germline V gene lookup returns CDR1 LGHNA and CDR2 YSLEER. V was pared by 0 bases and J by 2 bases, with 13 bases between. As DNA, the CDR3 is TGCGCCAGCAGCCAAGAGACCAGGGGTGGTAACACCGGGGAGCTGTTTTTT. Encoded protein: CASSQETRGGNTGELFF.

This clonotype was counted at least ten times. The CDR3 loop reads CSARSRVTDGEAFF. CDR3 in DNA: TGCAGTGCTAGATCGCGAGTGACTGATGGAGAAGCTTTCTTT. V gene TRBV20-1 combines with J gene TRBJ1-1, with D unclear. CDR3 length equals 14 residues. The V and J ends lost 2 bases and 8 bases respectively, with 18 bases between them. The germline V gene encodes CDR1 DFQATT and CDR2 SNEGSKA (reference sequence).